The source of this T cell receptor beta chain is a study of blood T cell repertoires in COVID-19. Across the whole study: The origin of the acute and convalescent COVID-19 samples was the United States, Italy and Spain. Sources were T cells, B-cell-depleted T cells, or PBMCs; the material itself was cDNA or gDNA.

This CDR3 spans 13 amino acids. V was trimmed by 5 bases and J by 4 bases, leaving 11 bases between them. Germline CDR1 reads MNHEY; CDR2 reads SVGAGI. As handled by the study authors: The assay estimated nucleated cells by amplifying reference gene primers. The protocol was immunoSEQ multiplex PCR, while the TCRdb copy is restricted to in-frame clones and leaves out a portion. V and J calls and clone size come straight from that table; D and trimming were deduced from the DNA. The sample has a few hundred thousand clones; approximately 80% are singletons. The receptor comes from a man between 25 and 39 years old with active or convalescent COVID-19. The V gene is TRBV6-5, the J gene TRBJ1-1, with a tentative D call TRBD1 (5 bases). The sequencing sample was made of peripheral blood. As DNA, the CDR3 is TGTGCCAGCAGTCGCGGGGGTAGCACTGAAGCTTTCTTT. Protein: CASSRGGSTEAFF.